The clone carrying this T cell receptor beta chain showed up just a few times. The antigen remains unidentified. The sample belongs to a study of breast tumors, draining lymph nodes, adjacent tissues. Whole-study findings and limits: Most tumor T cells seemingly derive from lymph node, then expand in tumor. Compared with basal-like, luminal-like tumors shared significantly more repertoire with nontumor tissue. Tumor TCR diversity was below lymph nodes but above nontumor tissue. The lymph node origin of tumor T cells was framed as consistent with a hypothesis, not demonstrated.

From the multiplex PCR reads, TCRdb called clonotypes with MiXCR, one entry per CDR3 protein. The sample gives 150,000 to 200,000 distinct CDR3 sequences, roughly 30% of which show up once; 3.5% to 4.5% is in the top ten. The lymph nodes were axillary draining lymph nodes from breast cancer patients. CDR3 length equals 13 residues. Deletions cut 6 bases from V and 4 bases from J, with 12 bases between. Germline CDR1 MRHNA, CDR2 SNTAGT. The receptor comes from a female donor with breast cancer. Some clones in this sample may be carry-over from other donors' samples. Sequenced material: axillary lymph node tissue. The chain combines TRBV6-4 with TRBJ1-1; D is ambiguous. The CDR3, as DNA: TGTGCCAGCAGCCCTGAGGAGGGCACTGAAGCTTTCTTT. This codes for CASSPEEGTEAFF.